A selection of T cell receptor beta chains follows, all from one sample in a study of T cell responses to AZD1222 COVID-19 vaccine. Clones were read by immunoSEQ multiplex PCR, and TCRdb kept only the in-frame ones, dropping some. The sample includes some 69,000 clones, 75% to 90% of them seen just once. Here the sequenced sample was peripheral blood, taken 28 days after the second AZD1222 dose. The receptors here all came from an adult who received the AZD1222 COVID-19 vaccine. Each CDR3 is given with its conserved first and last residue. D genes are given only for firm matches. The size entry is marked missing in some rows and otherwise reads once, few, many or a size class.

j_gene,abundance,len,v_gene,d_gene,CDR3nt,CDR3aa
TRBJ1-1,.,12,TRBV19,TRBD1,TGTGCCAGTAGGGATTCGGGACAGGAAGCTTTCTTT,CASRDSGQEAFF
TRBJ1-2,.,14,TRBV19,TRBD1,TGTGCCAGTAGCGGACAGGGAGTGAGCTATGGCTACACCTTC,CASSGQGVSYGYTF
TRBJ2-1,.,18,TRBV11-2,.,TGTGCCAGCAGCTTAGATTTGTCCGGGAGAGGAACTTACAATGAGCAGTTCTTC,CASSLDLSGRGTYNEQFF
TRBJ1-1,.,13,TRBV6-6,TRBD1,TGTGCCAGCAGTTACTCACGACAGGGCCGAGCTTTCTTT,CASSYSRQGRAFF
TRBJ1-3,.,15,TRBV20-1,TRBD1,TGCAGTGCCAGTCAAGGGACAGTGGGCGGAAACACCATATATTTT,CSASQGTVGGNTIYF
TRBJ2-7,.,15,TRBV18,TRBD1,TGTGCCAGCTCGCCCGGGACAGAACAACTCCTACGAGGGTACTTC,CASSPGTEQLLRGYF
TRBJ1-5,.,13,TRBV18,.,TGTGCCAGCTCACCACAGGGCAATCAGCCCCAGCATTTT,CASSPQGNQPQHF
TRBJ1-5,.,13,TRBV7-9,.,TGTGCCAGCAGCCTTGACGGAAATCAGCCCCAGCATTTT,CASSLDGNQPQHF
TRBJ2-1,.,15,TRBV7-9,.,TGTGCCAGCAGCCCCCCGGGGGCGGGGCCTAATGAGCAGTTCTTC,CASSPPGAGPNEQFF
TRBJ1-1,few,14,TRBV6-5,.,TGTGCCAGCAGTTACTCGAAGGGGAACACTGAAGCTTTCTTT,CASSYSKGNTEAFF
TRBJ1-6,.,15,TRBV7-9,.,TGTGCCAGCAGCTTCTCCGGGACGGAAAATTCACCCCTCCACTTT,CASSFSGTENSPLHF
TRBJ1-2,.,13,TRBV2,TRBD1,TGTGCCAGCAGTGGACAGGGCCACTATGGCTACACCTTC,CASSGQGHYGYTF
TRBJ2-7,.,12,TRBV29-1,.,TGCAGCGTTGAAGATAGTCCCTACGAGCAGTACTTC,CSVEDSPYEQYF
TRBJ1-5,.,14,TRBV7-9,.,TGTGCCAGCAGCTTATCAGGGGGCAATCAGCCCCAGCATTTT,CASSLSGGNQPQHF
TRBJ2-7,.,16,TRBV7-2,.,TGTGCCAGCAGCTTAGGTACCACTGCCGGGCAATACGAGCAGTACTTC,CASSLGTTAGQYEQYF
TRBJ2-2,.,21,TRBV6-6,.,TGTGCCAGCAGTCATCCCGATAGGAATCCGGGACGCCCCAGACCCACCGGGGAGCTGTTTTTT,CASSHPDRNPGRPRPTGELFF
TRBJ1-1,.,13,TRBV6-6,TRBD1,TGTGCCAGCACCCAGGGGGGCGCCGGAAAAGCTTTCTTT,CASTQGGAGKAFF
TRBJ2-7,few,15,TRBV19,.,TGTGCCAGTAGTATAACCGGGGACATTTTATACGAGCAGTACTTC,CASSITGDILYEQYF
TRBJ1-2,.,15,TRBV9,.,TGTGCCAGCAGCGTAGCTGGACAGCCTTACTATGGCTACACCTTC,CASSVAGQPYYGYTF
TRBJ2-2,.,16,TRBV5-1,.,TGCGCCAGCAGTAATCTAGAGTGGGGGTCCACCGGGGAGCTGTTTTTT,CASSNLEWGSTGELFF
TRBJ2-3,.,17,TRBV4-1,TRBD1,TGCGCCAGCAGCCAAGAATCCTTGAAGGGGGCTGGAGATACGCAGTATTTT,CASSQESLKGAGDTQYF
TRBJ1-1,.,14,TRBV7-2,.,TGTGCCAGCAGCCGGGGACGGGTAGAGAGAGGAGCTTTCTTT,CASSRGRVERGAFF
TRBJ2-1,.,16,TRBV5-1,TRBD2,TGCGCCAGCAGCTTGCGAGTGACTAGCGGCTACAATGAGCAGTTCTTC,CASSLRVTSGYNEQFF
TRBJ1-1,.,13,TRBV7-3,TRBD1,TGTGCCAGCAGCCAGGGACAGGTGACTGAAGCTTTCTTT,CASSQGQVTEAFF
TRBJ2-1,once,14,TRBV27,.,TGTGCCAGCAGTCTCCGGGAGAACGACAATGAGCAGTTCTTC,CASSLRENDNEQFF
TRBJ1-6,.,16,TRBV4-1,.,TGCGCCAGCAGCCAAGATAGGGGCGTGGGGAATTCACCCCTCCACTTT,CASSQDRGVGNSPLHF
TRBJ1-2,.,15,TRBV6-5,TRBD1,TGTGCCAGCAGTTTGGGGACAGGGGCCAGCTATGGCTACACCTTC,CASSLGTGASYGYTF
TRBJ2-7,.,13,TRBV11-2,.,TGTGCCAGCAGCTTAGGGCCCTCCTACGAGCAGTACTTC,CASSLGPSYEQYF
TRBJ2-7,.,14,TRBV5-1,.,TGCGCCAGCAGCTTGGGCGGCAGGGCGGGCGAGCAGTACTTC,CASSLGGRAGEQYF